This TCR beta chain was sequenced during a study of OX40 agonist ivuxolimab in advanced cancers. TCRdb's table, derived via immunoSEQ multiplex PCR, lists solely in-frame clones and lacks some. The sample has 100,000 to 150,000 clones, roughly 90% seen once. This CDR3 spans 14 amino acids. The germline V gene encodes CDR1 KGHSH and CDR2 LQKENI. V was cut by 0 bases and J by 5 bases, with 10 bases left in between. The material sequenced was CD4+ or CD8+ T cells sorted from blood, taken in a trial of the OX40 agonist ivuxolimab. The chain employs TRBV18 and TRBJ1-1; D unresolved. This TCR derives from an adult with an advanced solid tumor such as melanoma, head and neck, liver or kidney cancer. The CDR3 DNA is TGTGCCAGCTCACCACCACGGGATCGGACTGAAGCTTTCTTT. Amino acid sequence: CASSPPRDRTEAFF.